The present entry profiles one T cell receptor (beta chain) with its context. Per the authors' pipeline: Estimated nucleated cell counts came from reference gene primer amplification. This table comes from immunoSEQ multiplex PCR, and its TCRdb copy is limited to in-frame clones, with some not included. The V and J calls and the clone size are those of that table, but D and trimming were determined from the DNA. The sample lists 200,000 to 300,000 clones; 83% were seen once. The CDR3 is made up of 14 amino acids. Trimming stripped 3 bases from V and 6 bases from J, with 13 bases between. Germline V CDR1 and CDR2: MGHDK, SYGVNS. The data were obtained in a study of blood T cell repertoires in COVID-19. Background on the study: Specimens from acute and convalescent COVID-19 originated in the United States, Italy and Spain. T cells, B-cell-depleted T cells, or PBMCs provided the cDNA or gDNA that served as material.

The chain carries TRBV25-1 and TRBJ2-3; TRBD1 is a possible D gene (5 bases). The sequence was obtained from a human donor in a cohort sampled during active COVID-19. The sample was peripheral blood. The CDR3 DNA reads TGTGCCAGCAGTGAGTACAGGAGCAGGGATACGCAGTATTTT. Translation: CASSEYRSRDTQYF.